This passage covers 29 T cell receptor beta chains from one sample sequenced in a study of Ad26.COV2.S vaccination and SARS-CoV-2 variants. Treatment reported: about 20 received Ad26.COV2.S at low or high dose, single or two shots; several received placebo; per-sample allocation not given. Sampling occurred on day 63 after the first vaccine or placebo injection. Produced via immunoSEQ multiplex PCR; TCRdb's table is partial and in-frame only. The sample comprises hundreds of thousands of clones, roughly 90% of which are singletons, and roughly 1.5% rests with the top ten. The starting material was peripheral blood, obtained in a trial of Ad26.COV2.S vaccine versus placebo. Receptors were obtained from a person aged 18-60 years who received the Ad26.COV2.S COVID-19 vaccine or a placebo.

The chain employs TRBV6-1 and TRBJ2-4; 8 bases agree with TRBD1. CDR1 MNHNS and CDR2 SASEGT come from the germline V gene. CDR3 size: 20 residues. J lost 0 bases, V lost 4 bases, and 17 bases had no gene match. Here the CDR3 reads CASSGREQGGTQLAKNIQYF. The DNA of the CDR3 is TGTGCCAGCAGTGGGAGGGAACAGGGGGGAACCCAACTAGCCAAAAACATTCAGTACTTC.

This clone has a handful of counts. This chain uses TRBV3-1 (or the pseudogene TRBV3-2) with TRBJ1-5; D unclear. The ends were cut back, 4 bases at V and 4 bases at J, with 11 bases in the middle. The CDR3 runs to 14 residues. Germline values: CDR1 LGHDT, CDR2 YNNKEL (reference sequence). CDR3 sequence (DNA): TGTGCCAGCAGCCCCGCGGCACTGAATCAGCCCCAGCATTTT. Translated, it gives CASSPAALNQPQHF.

The chain recombines TRBV27 with TRBJ1-1; D may be TRBD1 (5 bases). The CDR3 contains 15 residues. V was trimmed by 5 bases and J by 0 bases, leaving 13 bases between them. Germline V gene lookup returns CDR1 MNHEY and CDR2 SMNVEV (reference sequence). In nucleotides, the CDR3 is TGTGCCAGCAGTGCCCCCGGGACCCTGAACACTGAAGCTTTCTTT. Amino acids: CASSAPGTLNTEAFF.

The chain couples TRBV4-1 to TRBJ2-1; TRBD2 matches at 13 bases. Germline CDR1 MGHRA, CDR2 YSYEKL. V gave up 0 bases and J gave up 6 bases; unmatched junction bases: 8. The CDR3 has 18 amino acids. The CDR3, as DNA: TGCGCCAGCAGCCAAGATCGAGGACTAGCGGGGGCCTTCAATGAGCAGTTCTTC. Amino acids: CASSQDRGLAGAFNEQFF.

The genes are TRBV18 and TRBJ1-4; D call uncertain. Germline lookup yields CDR1 KGHSH and CDR2 LQKENI. The CDR3 has 16 amino acids. Trimming cost V 1 base and J 7 bases, with 16 bases left between them. This CDR3 is CASSPQGGRAAEKLFF. CDR3 sequence (DNA): TGTGCCAGCTCACCACAAGGAGGGAGGGCGGCTGAAAAACTGTTTTTT.

The J gene is TRBJ1-3, the V gene TRBV7-9; D is uncertain. The CDR3 loop spans 15 amino acids. Between the trimmed V and J ends, which lost 3 bases and 1 base, there was a span of 10 bases. CDR1 and CDR2 (germline): SEHNR, FQNEAQ (reference sequence). This chain's CDR3 is CASSLGVRSGNTIYF. CDR3 nucleotides: TGTGCCAGCAGCTTGGGCGTTCGGTCTGGAAACACCATATATTTT.

The rearrangement links TRBV29-1 to TRBJ2-7; D gene ambiguous. The CDR3 has 11 amino acids. The V end lost 1 base, the J end lost 1 base, and 2 bases lay between the germline ends. Germline loops: CDR1 SQVTM, CDR2 ANQGSEA. Here the CDR3 DNA reads TGCAGCGTTGAAGTATCCTACGAGCAGTACTTC. Translated: CSVEVSYEQYF.

The chain couples TRBV10-2 to TRBJ1-1; D remains unclear. Germline lookup yields CDR1 WSHSY and CDR2 SAAADI. V shed 3 bases and J shed 1 base, with 6 bases lying between them. This CDR3 region has 13 residues. This CDR3 is CASSDIRNTEAFF. The CDR3 DNA follows: TGCGCCAGCAGTGACATTAGGAACACTGAAGCTTTCTTT.

This chain uses TRBV5-6 with TRBJ2-1; the D is unclear. Trimming took off 7 bases at V and 4 bases at J, with 15 bases between the two ends. Germline values: CDR1 SGHDT, CDR2 YYEEEE. The CDR3 totals 14 residues. In DNA, the CDR3 is TGTGCCAGCGCCCAGCGACGGAGTTACAATGAGCAGTTCTTC. It codes for CASAQRRSYNEQFF.

This rearrangement joins TRBV18 to TRBJ1-3; D gene uncertain. V dropped 0 bases and J dropped 0 bases, with 6 bases sitting between them. The CDR3 totals 15 residues. Germline lookup yields CDR1 KGHSH and CDR2 LQKENI. CDR3 coding DNA: TGTGCCAGCTCACCACCCGGCACCTCTGGAAACACCATATATTTT. The encoded protein is CASSPPGTSGNTIYF.

The rearrangement uses TRBV5-6 and TRBJ1-1; TRBD1 is a possible D gene (5 bases). The germline gives CDR1 SGHDT, CDR2 YYEEEE. Trimming removed 2 bases at V and 1 base at J, with 9 bases between. The CDR3 length is 14 residues. The CDR3 protein is CASSFQGGNTEAFF. DNA for the CDR3: TGTGCCAGCAGCTTTCAGGGAGGGAACACTGAAGCTTTCTTT.

The rearrangement uses TRBV14 and TRBJ2-3; the D gene is possibly TRBD2 (6 bases). The CDR3 sequence is 17 residues long. Between the trimmed V and J ends, which lost 2 bases and 4 bases, there was a span of 19 bases. Per the germline V gene, CDR1 is SGHDN and CDR2 is FVKESK. CDR3 sequence (DNA): TGTGCCAGCAGCCAAAGTCGGGGGACGATCCGTCCAGATACGCAGTATTTT. This translates into CASSQSRGTIRPDTQYF.

The chain joins TRBV9 to TRBJ2-1, with TRBD2 identical over 8 bases. This CDR3 is 17 amino acids long. Germline assignment: CDR1 SGDLS and CDR2 YYNGEE. Unmatched junction bases numbered 6, after V lost 0 bases and J lost 1 base. In DNA, the CDR3 is TGTGCCAGCAGCGTAGTGACGAGCGGGAGTTCCTACAATGAGCAGTTCTTC. It codes for CASSVVTSGSSYNEQFF.

The chain combines TRBV2 with TRBJ2-5; perhaps TRBD1 as D (6 bases). This CDR3 is built from 14 residues. In germline, CDR1 is SNHLY, CDR2 FYNNEI. The V end was cut by 7 bases, the J end by 5 bases, with 17 bases between. This CDR3 is CASISTGKVETQYF. CDR3 bases: TGTGCCAGCATTAGCACAGGGAAAGTGGAGACCCAGTACTTC.

The chain recombines TRBV4-1 with TRBJ1-1; possibly TRBD1 for D (5 bases). Germline assignment: CDR1 MGHRA and CDR2 YSYEKL. The ends were cut back, 2 bases at V and 5 bases at J, with 9 bases in the middle. CDR3 length: 13 residues. As DNA, the CDR3 is TGCGCCAGCAGCCAATCACCAGGGACTGAAGCTTTCTTT. This sequence encodes CASSQSPGTEAFF.

The rearrangement links TRBV9 to TRBJ2-7; 7 bases fit TRBD2. Germline CDR1 reads SGDLS; CDR2 reads YYNGEE. V dropped 4 bases and J dropped 3; count of bases not matched to a gene: 7. CDR3 length equals 14 residues. CDR3 bases: TGTGCCAGCAGCCCCCAGACTAGCCGCTACGAGCAGTACTTC. Translation gives CASSPQTSRYEQYF.

The rearrangement links TRBV5-1 to TRBJ2-3; 12 bases align to TRBD2. Germline loops: CDR1 SGHRS, CDR2 YFSETQ. This CDR3 is 18 amino acids long. V lost 5 bases, J lost 4 bases, and 14 bases stayed unmatched. Here the CDR3 reads CASSQSRTSGKLADTQYF. The CDR3 coding sequence is TGCGCCAGCAGTCAGTCCCGGACTAGCGGGAAACTTGCAGATACGCAGTATTTT.

As regards this clone: The identical CDR3 is also encoded by other nucleotide sequences in the sample. The V gene is TRBV3-1 (or the pseudogene TRBV3-2), the J gene TRBJ2-2, with unresolved D. Germline V gene sequence: CDR1 LGHDT, CDR2 YNNKEL (reference sequence). Deletions cut 1 base from V and 7 bases from J, with 1 base between. The CDR3 extends over 11 amino acids. CDR3 DNA: TGTGCCAGCAGCCAAGGCGGGGAGCTGTTTTTT. Amino acid sequence: CASSQGGELFF.

The chain recombines TRBV5-1 with TRBJ1-6; D ambiguous. Trimming stripped 3 bases from V and 8 bases from J, with 12 bases between. The CDR3 covers 14 residues. Per the germline V gene, CDR1 is SGHRS and CDR2 is YFSETQ. The CDR3 DNA follows: TGCGCCAGCAGCTCCCGGGCCTCGGATTCACCCCTCCACTTT. Translated, it gives CASSSRASDSPLHF. The full variable domain, in which reference TRBV5-1 and TRBJ1-6 provide the parts outside the CDR3, is KAGVTQTPRYLIKTRGQQVTLSCSPISGHRSVSWYQQTPGQGLQFLFEYFSETQRNKGNFPGRFSGRQFSNSRSEMNVSTLELGDSALYLCASSSRASDSPLHFGNGTRLTVT.

The V call is TRBV19, the J call TRBJ2-7, with D maybe TRBD1 (6 bases). This CDR3 spans 15 amino acids. V was pared by 6 bases and J by 2 bases, with 17 bases between. CDR1 LNHDA and CDR2 SQIVND come from the germline V gene (reference sequence). Here the CDR3 reads CASSKVAGAPYEQYF. Here the CDR3 DNA reads TGTGCCAGTAGCAAAGTGGCAGGGGCCCCCTACGAGCAGTACTTC. Full variable domain (rest looked up from reference TRBV19 and TRBJ2-7): DGGITQSPKYLFRKEGQNVTLSCEQNLNHDAMYWYRQDPGQGLRLIYYSQIVNDFQKGDIAEGYSVSREKKESFPLTVTSAQKNPTAFYLCASSKVAGAPYEQYFGPGTRLTVT.

This chain connects TRBV4-2 to TRBJ2-7; 7 bases match TRBD1. CDR1 is LGHNA and CDR2 is YNFKEQ in the germline V gene. There are 15 residues in the CDR3. The J segment lost 2 bases and the V segment lost 4 bases, leaving 8 bases of the junction unmatched. The CDR3 nucleotides read TGTGCCAGCAGCCTCGACAGGGCCGGGACCTACGAGCAGTACTTC. It specifies CASSLDRAGTYEQYF.

The V and J genes are TRBV3-1 (or the pseudogene TRBV3-2) and TRBJ1-4; perhaps TRBD1 as D (5 bases). The V end was cut by 2 bases, the J end by 6 bases, with 16 bases between. The CDR3 loop spans 16 amino acids. In germline, CDR1 is LGHDT, CDR2 YNNKEL (reference sequence). CDR3 amino acids: CASSQSWTQPDEKLFF. Here the CDR3 DNA reads TGTGCCAGCAGCCAATCCTGGACACAGCCCGATGAAAAACTGTTTTTT.

V is TRBV7-6 and J is TRBJ1-4; 7 nucleotides align to TRBD1. Germline CDR1 is SGHVS and CDR2 is FNYEAQ. Trimming at V came to 5 bases and at J to 0 bases, leaving 3 bases not matched to a gene. The CDR3 sequence is 15 residues long. CDR3 residues: CASSAGTATNEKLFF. CDR3 nucleotides: TGTGCCAGCAGCGCCGGGACAGCAACTAATGAAAAACTGTTTTTT.

This clone was observed a few times. This chain links TRBV5-1 with TRBJ2-5; D gene uncertain. This CDR3 is 11 amino acids long. V lost 4 bases and J 2 bases, leaving 3 bases between the germline ends. The germline gives CDR1 SGHRS, CDR2 YFSETQ. The CDR3 DNA reads TGCGCCAGCAGCGAACAAGAGACCCAGTACTTC. It translates to CASSEQETQYF.

The chain recombines TRBV7-2 with TRBJ1-6; 7 nucleotides agree with TRBD1. The trim removed 5 bases at V and 9 bases at J, leaving 10 bases unmatched. Germline CDR1 reads SGHTA; CDR2 reads FQGNSA. CDR3 length equals 15 residues. The CDR3 protein is CASSPFRQGGSPLHF. The CDR3 DNA reads as TGTGCCAGCAGCCCATTCCGACAGGGCGGTTCACCCCTCCACTTT.

The rearrangement uses TRBV12-5 and TRBJ2-5, with D possibly being TRBD1 (6 bases). In germline, CDR1 is LGHNT, CDR2 FRNRAP. CDR3 length: 13 residues. V lost 6 bases and J 2 bases, leaving 10 bases between the germline ends. The CDR3 here is CASGQGQQETQYF. CDR3 nucleotide sequence: TGTGCTAGTGGGCAGGGACAACAAGAGACCCAGTACTTC.

This clone was seen a single time. V is TRBV19 and J is TRBJ1-5; the D gene is possibly TRBD1 (5 bases). The germline V gene has CDR1 LNHDA and CDR2 SQIVND (reference sequence). This CDR3 contains 17 residues. V gave up 2 bases and J gave up 0 bases, with 14 bases separating them. In DNA form, the CDR3 reads TGTGCCAGTAGTATACCAACAGGTACCTATAGCAATCAGCCCCAGCATTTT. Translating it yields CASSIPTGTYSNQPQHF. Filled out from reference TRBV19 and TRBJ1-5, the complete variable domain reads DGGITQSPKYLFRKEGQNVTLSCEQNLNHDAMYWYRQDPGQGLRLIYYSQIVNDFQKGDIAEGYSVSREKKESFPLTVTSAQKNPTAFYLCASSIPTGTYSNQPQHFGDGTRLSIL.

The chain is built from TRBV10-2 and TRBJ2-7, with D possibly being TRBD2 (6 bases). CDR3 length equals 14 residues. V gave up 4 bases and J gave up 6 bases, with 16 bases separating them. Germline V gene data show CDR1 as WSHSY and CDR2 as SAAADI. CDR3 residues: CASSGGQGLLEQYF. CDR3 coding DNA: TGCGCCAGCAGTGGAGGGCAGGGACTGCTCGAGCAGTACTTC.

The DNA of the CDR3 is TGTGCCAGCAGTTGGGGATCTGGGGAGCTGTTTTTT. Translating it yields CASSWGSGELFF. The chain joins TRBV27 to TRBJ2-2, with D hard to call. Germline V gene sequence: CDR1 MNHEY, CDR2 SMNVEV (reference sequence). Trimming took off 4 bases at V and 8 bases at J, with 8 bases between the two ends. The CDR3 length is 12 residues.